Given below is one T cell receptor (beta chain) in context. This sample is part of a study of blood T cell repertoires in COVID-19. This CDR3 is built from 15 residues. With 2 bases clipped from V and 7 bases from J, the junction kept 5 bases outside the gene matches. Germline V CDR1 and CDR2: KGHSH, LQKENI. TCRdb keeps only in-frame clones here, not all; method: immunoSEQ multiplex PCR. The sample carries just under 250,000 clones, around 87% recorded once. The sample taken for sequencing was peripheral blood. The chain couples TRBV18 to TRBJ2-2; 9 positions match TRBD2. This clonotype originated in a woman aged 30 to 39 who had recovered from COVID-19. CDR3 protein: CASSPAGGPDGELFF. The CDR3, as DNA: TGTGCCAGCTCACCAGCGGGGGGGCCGGACGGGGAGCTGTTTTTT.